A single TCR beta chain is shown here with its context. The antigen is not known. The same CDR3 also results from other DNA sequences found in this sample. The data were obtained in a study of OX40 agonist ivuxolimab in advanced cancers. Study-wide background: The study gave patients intravenous ivuxolimab at 0.01 to 10 mg/kg every 2 weeks. Antecedent anti-PD-1, anti-PD-L1 or anti-CTLA-4 therapy was permissible, with roughly 40% having received some. Study-wide results and limits: Low clonal expansion, among the lowest seen, marked partial responders at 0.1-3.0 mg/kg.

Sequencing used immunoSEQ multiplex PCR; TCRdb keeps in-frame clones, though not all of them. Of 150,000 to 170,000 clones in the sample, approximately 94% are singletons; the top ten hold about 0.31%. Deletions cut 1 base from V and 4 bases from J, with 5 bases between. The germline V gene encodes CDR1 SGHTA and CDR2 FQGNSA. The CDR3 length is 12 residues. Drawing of blood for sampling happened at baseline, at cycle 4 day 1, and at cycle 7 day 1. The V gene is TRBV7-2, the J gene TRBJ2-7; D is uncertain. This receptor was taken from an adult with an advanced solid tumor such as melanoma, head and neck, liver or kidney cancer. The sequencing used CD4+ or CD8+ T cells sorted from blood, collected in a trial of the OX40 agonist ivuxolimab. The CDR3 is CASSLGAYEQYF. CDR3 in DNA: TGTGCCAGCAGCTTAGGTGCTTACGAGCAGTACTTC.